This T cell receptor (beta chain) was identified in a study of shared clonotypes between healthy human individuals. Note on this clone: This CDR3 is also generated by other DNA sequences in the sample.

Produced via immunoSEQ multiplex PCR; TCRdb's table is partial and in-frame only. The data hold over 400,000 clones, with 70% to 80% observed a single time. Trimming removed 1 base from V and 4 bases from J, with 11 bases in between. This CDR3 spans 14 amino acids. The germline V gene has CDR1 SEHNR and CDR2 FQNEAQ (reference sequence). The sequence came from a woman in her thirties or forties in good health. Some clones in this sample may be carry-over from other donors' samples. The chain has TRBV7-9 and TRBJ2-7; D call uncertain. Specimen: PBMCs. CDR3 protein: CASSLDPRPYEQYF. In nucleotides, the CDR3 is TGTGCCAGCAGCTTAGACCCCAGACCTTACGAGCAGTACTTC.